These T cell receptor beta chains were read from a single sample in a study of T cell responses to AZD1222 COVID-19 vaccine. Method: immunoSEQ multiplex PCR; TCRdb's copy keeps in-frame clones and lacks some. Of some 120,000 clones in the sample, around nine tenths were seen once. This specimen consisted of peripheral blood, obtained on day 0 of AZD1222 vaccination. These TCRs come from an adult in good health. CDR3s include the opening cysteine and the closing phenylalanine or tryptophan. The D gene is left open where the match is weak. Expanded clones are given a class, and other clones once, few, many or no size at all.

d_call	v_call	j_call	clone_size	cdr3_aa
NA	TRBV6-5	TRBJ2-3	NA	CASSYSGAATIDTQYF
TRBD2	TRBV4-1	TRBJ2-3	NA	CASSQGAGGPDTQYF
NA	TRBV2	TRBJ1-5	NA	CASSERGVSNQPQHF
TRBD2	TRBV7-2	TRBJ2-1	NA	CARRTSGRSRNEQFF
TRBD1	TRBV4-3	TRBJ1-2	NA	CASSHRTGDYGYTF
NA	TRBV5-6	TRBJ2-3	NA	CASSVQQTDTQYF
NA	TRBV29-1	TRBJ2-5	once	CSVYPQGFETQYF
TRBD1	TRBV10-3	TRBJ1-4	NA	CATRGQGGEKLFF
NA	TRBV20-1	TRBJ2-7	NA	CSASLQNYEQYF
NA	TRBV5-4	TRBJ2-7	NA	CASSLAYGSSYEQYF
NA	TRBV4-3	TRBJ1-6	NA	CASSQARDSPLHF
TRBD1	TRBV2	TRBJ2-2	NA	CASAGQGANTGELFF
NA	TRBV28	TRBJ1-2	NA	CASSLPPDSFSYGYTF
TRBD1	TRBV18	TRBJ1-6	NA	CASSPRTPTGADNSPLHF
NA	TRBV11-1	TRBJ1-2	NA	CASSFVDRSNYGYTF
NA	TRBV5-4	TRBJ2-6	NA	CASSSWGAGANVLTF
NA	TRBV18	TRBJ2-7	NA	CASSPRLEGGEQYF
NA	TRBV10-3	TRBJ1-1	NA	CAISEWTENTEAFF
TRBD1	TRBV30	TRBJ2-7	NA	CAWSVLQGSYEQYF
NA	TRBV10-1	TRBJ1-2	NA	CASSDGLNYGYTF
NA	TRBV11-3	TRBJ1-1	NA	CASSPSGGDTEAFF